The 8 T cell receptor beta chains listed next were all sequenced from one sample in a study of CD8 T cells in Susac syndrome. cDNA came from approximately 0.5 to 1 ug RNA primed by random hexamers. TCRdb called the immunoSEQ multiplex PCR reads again in MiXCR, with one record for every CDR3 protein. The table shows 150,000 to 160,000 distinct CDR3 sequences, with 95% to 96% occurring only once. The sample was CD8+ T cells from PBMCs. These receptor sequences come from a human donor with multiple sclerosis.

The chain combines TRBV30 with TRBJ2-3; D possibly corresponds to TRBD2 (6 bases). Germline V CDR1 and CDR2: GTSNPN, SVGIG (reference sequence). The CDR3 has 14 residues. Deletions cut 3 bases from V and 2 bases from J, with 12 bases between. The CDR3 nucleotides are TGTGCCTGGAGCCTCGGGACTGACACAGATACGCAGTATTTT. This sequence encodes CAWSLGTDTDTQYF.

V usage is TRBV2 and J usage is TRBJ1-2; tentative D call: TRBD1 (5 bases). This CDR3 is 13 amino acids long. V was clipped by 7 bases and J by 7 bases, with 16 bases between them. Germline V gene sequence: CDR1 SNHLY, CDR2 FYNNEI. DNA for the CDR3: TGTGCCAGCAACGACAGTCCGTGGGGTGGCTACACCTTC. It yields the protein CASNDSPWGGYTF.

The genes are TRBV20-1 and TRBJ2-1; TRBD2 aligns across 7 bases. Germline V gene lookup returns CDR1 DFQATT and CDR2 SNEGSKA (reference sequence). The CDR3 has 14 residues. Germline trimming cut 4 bases from V and 2 bases from J; bases unmatched to any gene: 5. The CDR3: CSAIDGGAYNEQFF. CDR3 nucleotides: TGCAGTGCTATCGATGGGGGGGCCTACAATGAGCAGTTCTTC.

This clonotype has just one count. This chain uses TRBV7-2 with TRBJ2-1; no clear D. CDR3 length: 13 residues. Germline V gene data show CDR1 as SGHTA and CDR2 as FQGNSA. V lost 5 bases and J lost 3, with 8 bases in between. The CDR3 DNA reads as TGTGCCAGCAGCGCCGTGGTCTACAATGAGCAGTTCTTC. Translated, it gives CASSAVVYNEQFF.

The chain has TRBV12-5 and TRBJ2-5; D is undetermined. Germline CDR1 is LGHNT and CDR2 is FRNRAP. Deletions cut 6 bases from V and 5 bases from J, with 4 bases between. The CDR3 totals 10 residues. CDR3 residues: CASGTETQYF. The CDR3 nucleotides are TGTGCTAGTGGAACCGAGACCCAGTACTTC.

The chain is built from TRBV6-5 and TRBJ1-2; D is unresolved. V was clipped by 3 bases and J by 13 bases, with 18 bases between them. The CDR3 runs to 13 residues. The germline CDR1 and CDR2 sequences are MNHEY and SVGAGI. This CDR3 reads CASSYSTMGLLTF. CDR3 DNA sequence: TGTGCCAGCAGTTATTCAACCATGGGATTACTCACCTTC.

The rearrangement links TRBV12-5 to TRBJ1-5; the match to TRBD1 covers 7 bases. The J segment lost 7 bases and the V segment lost 3 bases, leaving 9 bases of the junction unmatched. CDR3 length: 15 residues. Germline V gene sequence: CDR1 LGHNT, CDR2 FRNRAP. CDR3: CASGLDREGQQPQHF. For the CDR3, the DNA is TGTGCTAGTGGTTTAGACAGGGAAGGGCAGCAGCCCCAGCATTTT.

CDR3 region: CASSDLGVAYEQYF. The CDR3 DNA reads TGTGCCAGCAGTGATCTTGGTGTTGCCTACGAGCAGTACTTC. V usage is TRBV2 and J usage is TRBJ2-7; D uncertain. The CDR3 runs 14 residues. The V and J ends lost 3 bases and 2 bases respectively, with 11 bases between them. The germline V gene has CDR1 SNHLY and CDR2 FYNNEI.